The text below deals with one T cell receptor beta chain. This clonotype was recorded a few times. What this receptor recognizes is not known. There are no base qualities to consult, and no much larger clone falls within one base. This record belongs to a study of T-cell reconstitution after alpha-beta-depleted transplantation in children (dated by TCRdb to the mid-2010s). For context, the study as a whole: The study quantitatively tracked T-cell immune reconstitution after TCRalphabeta/CD19-depleted allogeneic hematopoietic cell transplantation in children using TCR repertoire profiling.

V sheds 2 bases and J sheds 2 bases, leaving 9 bases between their ends. According to the germline V gene, CDR1 reads SGHRS and CDR2 reads YFSETQ. The CDR3 covers 14 residues, taking in both the cysteine and the phenylalanine. CDR3 DNA is the only sequence kept; it has 42 bases, read in frame from the first base. Overall study results and their limits: Over the following months the frequencies of hyperexpanded clones went down, and after one year T-cell counts and TCRbeta diversity were mostly credited to newly produced T cells. In some patients, the high TCRbeta diversity seen at day 60 was put down to recipient T cells and intrathymic progenitors that had survived conditioning. The apparently early recovery of alphabetaT-cell counts about two months after transplant reportedly depended on only several hundred rapidly expanded clones that came from non-depleted graft cells.

The treatment or condition label, read with the paper, signifies: allogeneic hematopoietic cell transplantation with graft depleted of TCRalphabeta T cells and CD19 B cells. The transplant recipients were children given TCRalphabeta/CD19-depleted allogeneic hematopoietic cell grafts. The receptor library was made with PCR. TCRdb records Illumina HiSeq 2500 as the sequencer. Molecular barcoding was employed in the preparation of TCR libraries, with unique molecular identifiers being used to normalize TCRbeta repertoire quantification. TCRdb redid the processing of the public reads, applying fastp at Q25 and MiXCR, and retained in-frame beta chains. Rows are unified per CDR3 protein, each entry keeping the most common DNA and genes. A total of approximately 980,000 distinct CDR3 sequences appear in this sample, about 29% of them only once. The ten largest clones take up about 28% of the sample.

The receptor was derived from a boy under two years old who had a stem cell transplant for SCID, so the T cells may come from the graft donor. The chain uses TRBV5-1 and TRBJ2-3; no D gene call is confident. The material sequenced was PBMCs, mostly from graft donor cells, taken 360 days after TCRalphabeta/CD19-depleted stem cell transplant. The base sequence is TGCGCCAGCAGCTTATGGACGCTCACAGATACGCAGTATTTT. It translates to CASSLWTLTDTQYF.